Listed below are T cell receptor beta chains from one sample, sequenced in a study of beta chain features in type 1 diabetes. Data came from immunoSEQ multiplex PCR; TCRdb stores just in-frame clones and leaves some out. The sample lists tens of thousands of clones, around 48% occurring once. Sequencing used central memory CD4+ T cells from blood. The source of these receptors is a woman under 30 in good health. Both conserved end residues are part of each CDR3. A D gene is named only where the DNA matches it firmly. Clone size is shown for a subset of rows, as once, few, many or a class of expanded clone.

TRBV5-4	TRBD1	NA	TRBJ2-5	CASSSETGVQETQYF	TGTGCCAGCAGCTCAGAGACAGGGGTCCAAGAGACCCAGTACTTC
TRBV15	NA	once	TRBJ1-5	CATSREGAEDQPQHF	TGTGCCACCAGCAGAGAAGGGGCAGAGGATCAGCCCCAGCATTTT
TRBV15	NA	NA	TRBJ2-5	CATSRSGSGQETQYF	TGTGCCACCAGCAGGAGTGGTAGCGGCCAAGAGACCCAGTACTTC
TRBV6-1	TRBD1	NA	TRBJ2-1	CASSAVDRYNEQFF	TGTGCCAGCAGTGCTGTGGACAGGTACAATGAGCAGTTCTTC
TRBV7-2	NA	NA	TRBJ2-3	CASSDRSGDTQYF	TGTGCCAGCAGCGACCGGAGTGGCGATACGCAGTATTTT
TRBV23-1	NA	NA	TRBJ2-6	CASSQSGSNVLTF	TGCGCCAGCAGTCAATCCGGTTCCAACGTCCTGACTTTC
TRBV9	TRBD1	NA	TRBJ2-1	CASSTGTGGKEQFF	TGTGCCAGCAGCACCGGGACAGGGGGTAAGGAGCAGTTCTTC
TRBV27	NA	NA	TRBJ2-7	CASSFSVERGYEQYF	TGTGCCAGCAGTTTTTCCGTGGAAAGGGGCTACGAGCAGTACTTC
TRBV28	NA	NA	TRBJ2-1	CASSLYQRPNEQFF	TGTGCCAGCAGTTTATACCAGCGCCCTAATGAGCAGTTCTTC
TRBV19	NA	NA	TRBJ2-6	CASSIVRAGANVLTF	TGTGCCAGTAGTATCGTCAGGGCTGGGGCCAACGTCCTGACTTTC
TRBV2	TRBD1	few	TRBJ1-1	CASRPTLGTGRTEAFF	TGTGCCAGCAGGCCCACCTTAGGGACAGGGAGAACTGAAGCTTTCTTT
TRBV19	NA	NA	TRBJ1-5	CASSIRLLSNQPQHF	TGTGCCAGTAGTATACGTCTTCTTAGCAATCAGCCCCAGCATTTT
TRBV27	TRBD2	NA	TRBJ2-7	CASSKGTSGSLYEQYF	TGTGCCAGCAGTAAAGGGACTAGCGGGAGTCTCTACGAGCAGTACTTC
TRBV28	TRBD1	once	TRBJ1-1	CASKTGGVNTEAFF	TGTGCCAGCAAAACAGGGGGTGTGAACACTGAAGCTTTCTTT
TRBV6-1	TRBD1	NA	TRBJ1-5	CASGDRDRGQPQHF	TGTGCCAGCGGCGACAGGGATAGGGGTCAGCCCCAGCATTTT
TRBV30	TRBD2	NA	TRBJ2-3	CAWRGSGGAGTDTQYF	TGTGCCTGGAGAGGTAGCGGGGGGGCCGGCACAGATACGCAGTATTTT
TRBV7-8	NA	once	TRBJ2-1	CASSSTQAAEQFF	TGTGCCAGCAGCTCTACACAGGCGGCTGAGCAGTTCTTC
TRBV7-7	TRBD2	NA	TRBJ2-1	CASSAGLAGISNEQFF	TGTGCTAGCAGCGCGGGACTAGCGGGGATCAGCAATGAGCAGTTCTTC
TRBV9	TRBD1	NA	TRBJ1-6	CASSVTGNNSPLHF	TGTGCCAGCAGCGTGACAGGGAATAATTCACCCCTCCACTTT
TRBV2	TRBD1	NA	TRBJ1-2	CASSGTGIYGYTF	TGTGCCAGCAGTGGGACAGGAATATATGGCTACACCTTC
TRBV29-1	TRBD1	NA	TRBJ1-1	CSVGQGGTEAFF	TGCAGCGTAGGACAGGGGGGGACTGAAGCTTTCTTT
TRBV9	NA	few	TRBJ1-3	CASSSRGMNSGNTIYF	TGTGCCAGCAGCTCGAGAGGGATGAACTCTGGAAACACCATATATTTT
TRBV10-3	NA	few	TRBJ2-1	CAISEPLGLNNEQFF	TGTGCCATCAGTGAGCCCCTGGGCCTAAACAATGAGCAGTTCTTC
TRBV5-1	NA	NA	TRBJ2-2	CASSPEGVPGELFF	TGCGCCAGCAGCCCCGAGGGGGTCCCCGGGGAGCTGTTTTTT
TRBV4-2	TRBD1	NA	TRBJ1-1	CASSPGDRGQDTEAFF	TGTGCCAGCAGCCCAGGGGACAGGGGGCAGGACACTGAAGCTTTCTTT
TRBV19	TRBD1	few	TRBJ2-5	CASSIIGQGETQYF	TGTGCCAGTAGTATAATAGGACAGGGGGAGACCCAGTACTTC
TRBV29-1	TRBD1	NA	TRBJ2-2	CSTSPGGQGVGTGELFF	TGCAGTACCTCACCTGGGGGACAGGGAGTGGGGACCGGGGAGCTGTTTTTT
TRBV30	NA	NA	TRBJ2-7	CAWRAGPYEQYF	TGTGCCTGGAGGGCGGGCCCATACGAGCAGTACTTC